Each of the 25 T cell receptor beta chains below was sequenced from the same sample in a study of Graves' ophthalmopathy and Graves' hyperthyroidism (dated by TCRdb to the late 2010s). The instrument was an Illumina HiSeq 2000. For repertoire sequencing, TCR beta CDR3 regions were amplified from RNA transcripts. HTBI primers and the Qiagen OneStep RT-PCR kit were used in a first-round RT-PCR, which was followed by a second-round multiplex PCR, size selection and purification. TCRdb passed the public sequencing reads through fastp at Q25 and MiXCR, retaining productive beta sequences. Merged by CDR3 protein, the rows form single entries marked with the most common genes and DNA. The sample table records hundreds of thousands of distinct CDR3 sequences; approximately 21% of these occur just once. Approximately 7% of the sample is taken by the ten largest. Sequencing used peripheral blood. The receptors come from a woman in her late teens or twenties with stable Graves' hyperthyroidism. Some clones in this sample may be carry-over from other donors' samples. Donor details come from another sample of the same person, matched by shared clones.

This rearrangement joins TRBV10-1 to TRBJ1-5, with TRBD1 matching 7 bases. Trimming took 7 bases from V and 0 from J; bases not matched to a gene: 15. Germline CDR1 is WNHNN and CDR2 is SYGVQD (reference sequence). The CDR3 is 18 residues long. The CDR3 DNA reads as TGCGCCAGCACCAAACGGGACAGAACGAACAATAGCAATCAGCCCCAGCATTTT. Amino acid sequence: CASTKRDRTNNSNQPQHF.

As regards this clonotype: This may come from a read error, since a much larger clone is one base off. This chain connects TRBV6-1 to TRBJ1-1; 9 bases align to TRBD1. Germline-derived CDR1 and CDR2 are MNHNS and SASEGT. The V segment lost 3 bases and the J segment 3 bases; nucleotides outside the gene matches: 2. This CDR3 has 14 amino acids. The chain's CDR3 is CASSDGTGYTEAFF. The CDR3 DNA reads TGTGCCAGCAGTGATGGGACAGGGTACACTGAAGCTTTCTTT.

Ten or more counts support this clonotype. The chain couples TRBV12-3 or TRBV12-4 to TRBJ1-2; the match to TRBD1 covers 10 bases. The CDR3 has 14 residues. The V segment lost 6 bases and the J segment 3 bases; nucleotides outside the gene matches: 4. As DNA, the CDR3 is TGTGCCAGCAGGAGACAGGGGGCCGACTATGGCTACACCTTC. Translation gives CASRRQGADYGYTF.

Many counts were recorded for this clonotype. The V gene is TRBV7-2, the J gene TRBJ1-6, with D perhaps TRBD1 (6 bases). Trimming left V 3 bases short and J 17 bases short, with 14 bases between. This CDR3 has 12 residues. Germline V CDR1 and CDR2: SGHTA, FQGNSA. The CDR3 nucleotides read TGTGCCAGCAGCTTGGCTTTAGGACAGATCCACTTT. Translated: CASSLALGQIHF.

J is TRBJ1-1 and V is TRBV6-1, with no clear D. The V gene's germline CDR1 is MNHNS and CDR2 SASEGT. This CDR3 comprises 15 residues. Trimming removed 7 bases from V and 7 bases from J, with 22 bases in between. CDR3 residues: CASTPHRESRLEAFF. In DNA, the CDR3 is TGTGCCAGCACCCCGCACCGGGAAAGCCGACTTGAAGCTTTCTTT.

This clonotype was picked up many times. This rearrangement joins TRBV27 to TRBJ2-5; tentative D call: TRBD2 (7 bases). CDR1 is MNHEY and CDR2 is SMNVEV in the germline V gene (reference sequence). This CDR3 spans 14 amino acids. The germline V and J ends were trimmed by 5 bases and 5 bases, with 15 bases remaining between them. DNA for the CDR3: TGTGCCAGCAGTGCAACAGGGAGGGCGGAGACCCAGTACTTC. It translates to CASSATGRAETQYF.

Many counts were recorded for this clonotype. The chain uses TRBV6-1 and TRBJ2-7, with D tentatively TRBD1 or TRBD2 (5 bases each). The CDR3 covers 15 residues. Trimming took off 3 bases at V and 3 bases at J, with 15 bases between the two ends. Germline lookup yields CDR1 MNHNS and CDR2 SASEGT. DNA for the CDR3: TGTGCCAGCAGTGATCAGGACGGGGCGGGCTACGAGCAGTACTTC. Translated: CASSDQDGAGYEQYF.

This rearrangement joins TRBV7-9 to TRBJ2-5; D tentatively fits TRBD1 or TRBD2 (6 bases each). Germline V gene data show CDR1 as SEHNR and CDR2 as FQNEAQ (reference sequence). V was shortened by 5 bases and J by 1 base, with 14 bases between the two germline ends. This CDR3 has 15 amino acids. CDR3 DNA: TGTGCCAGCAGCACAAACGGGGGCCTCCAAGAGACCCAGTACTTC. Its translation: CASSTNGGLQETQYF.

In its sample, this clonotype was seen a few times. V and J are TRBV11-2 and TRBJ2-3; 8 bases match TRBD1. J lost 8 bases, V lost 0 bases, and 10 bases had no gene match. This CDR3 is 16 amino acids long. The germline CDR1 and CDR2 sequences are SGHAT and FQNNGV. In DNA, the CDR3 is TGTGCCAGCAGCTTAGATGACAGGGGTGGGTTAGTTACGCAGTATTTT. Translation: CASSLDDRGGLVTQYF.

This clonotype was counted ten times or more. This CDR3 is CASSTSGGSNQPQHF. CDR3 DNA sequence: TGTGCCAGCAGCACCAGCGGTGGGAGCAATCAGCCCCAGCATTTT. This chain joins TRBV7-2 and TRBJ1-5; D is unclear. Germline CDR1 is SGHTA and CDR2 is FQGNSA. This CDR3 spans 15 amino acids. Deletions cut 5 bases from V and 1 base from J, with 12 bases between.

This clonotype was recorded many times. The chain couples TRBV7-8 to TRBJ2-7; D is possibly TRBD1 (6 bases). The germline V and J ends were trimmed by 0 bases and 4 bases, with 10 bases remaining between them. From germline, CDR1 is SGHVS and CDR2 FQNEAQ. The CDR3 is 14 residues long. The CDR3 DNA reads TGTGCCAGCAGCTTAGCCGGGACACCTTACGAGCAGTACTTC. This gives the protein CASSLAGTPYEQYF.

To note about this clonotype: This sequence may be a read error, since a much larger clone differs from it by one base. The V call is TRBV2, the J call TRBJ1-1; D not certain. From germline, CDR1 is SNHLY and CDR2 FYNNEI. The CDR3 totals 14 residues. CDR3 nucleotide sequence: TGTGCCAGCATCCAAGAGTTAATGAACACTGAAGCTTGCTTT. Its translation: CASIQELMNTEACF.

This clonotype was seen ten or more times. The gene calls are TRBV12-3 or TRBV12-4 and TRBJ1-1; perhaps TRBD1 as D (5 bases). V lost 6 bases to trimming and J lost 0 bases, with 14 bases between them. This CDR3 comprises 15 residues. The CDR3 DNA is TGTGCCAGCAGCCGGCAGGGTACGTTGAACACTGAAGCTTTCTTT. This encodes CASSRQGTLNTEAFF.

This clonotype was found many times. CDR3 nucleotides: TGTGCCAGCTCCGAAGGCAACACCTATAATTCACCCCTCCACTTT. It encodes CASSEGNTYNSPLHF. The chain links TRBV12-3 or TRBV12-4 to TRBJ1-6; no clear D. Trimming left V 8 bases short and J 2 bases short, with 13 bases between. The CDR3 runs 15 residues.

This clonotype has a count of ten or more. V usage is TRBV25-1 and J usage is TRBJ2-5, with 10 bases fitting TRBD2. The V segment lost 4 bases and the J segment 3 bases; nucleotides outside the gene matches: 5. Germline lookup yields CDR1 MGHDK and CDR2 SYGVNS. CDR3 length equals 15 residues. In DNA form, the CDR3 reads TGTGCCAGCAGTGTCAGTAGCGGGAGGAAAGAGACCCAGTACTTC. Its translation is CASSVSSGRKETQYF. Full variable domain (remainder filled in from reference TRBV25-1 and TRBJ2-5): EADIYQTPRYLVIGTGKKITLECSQTMGHDKMYWYQQDPGMELHLIHYSYGVNSTEKGDLSSESTVSRIRTEHFPLTLESARPSHTSQYLCASSVSSGRKETQYFGPGTRLLVL.

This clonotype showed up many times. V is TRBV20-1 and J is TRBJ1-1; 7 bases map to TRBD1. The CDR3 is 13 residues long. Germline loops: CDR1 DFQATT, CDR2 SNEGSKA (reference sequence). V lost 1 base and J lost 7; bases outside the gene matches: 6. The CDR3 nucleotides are TGCAGTGCTAGAGGACAGGGAAAGGTTGAAGCTTTCTTT. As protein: CSARGQGKVEAFF.

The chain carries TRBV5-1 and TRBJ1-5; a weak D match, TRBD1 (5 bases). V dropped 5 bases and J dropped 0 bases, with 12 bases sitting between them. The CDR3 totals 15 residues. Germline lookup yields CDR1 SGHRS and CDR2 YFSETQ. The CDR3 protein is CASRAGTGSNQPQHF. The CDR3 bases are TGCGCCAGCAGGGCCGGGACGGGTAGCAATCAGCCCCAGCATTTT. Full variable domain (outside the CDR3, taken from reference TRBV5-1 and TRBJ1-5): KAGVTQTPRYLIKTRGQQVTLSCSPISGHRSVSWYQQTPGQGLQFLFEYFSETQRNKGNFPGRFSGRQFSNSRSEMNVSTLELGDSALYLCASRAGTGSNQPQHFGDGTRLSIL.

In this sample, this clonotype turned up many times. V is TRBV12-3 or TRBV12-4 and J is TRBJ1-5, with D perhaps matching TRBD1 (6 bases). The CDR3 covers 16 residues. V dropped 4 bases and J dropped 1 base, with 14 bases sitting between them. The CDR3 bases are TGTGCCAGCAGTTCCGGGACACCGAGCAGCAATCAGCCCCAGCATTTT. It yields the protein CASSSGTPSSNQPQHF.

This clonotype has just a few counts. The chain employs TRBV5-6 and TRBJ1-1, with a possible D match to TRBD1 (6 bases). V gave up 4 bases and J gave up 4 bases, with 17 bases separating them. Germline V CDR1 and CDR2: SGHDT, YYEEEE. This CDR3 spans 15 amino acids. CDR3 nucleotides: TGTGCCAGCAGCCCTTCTACGGGGGCTGGCACTGAAGCTTTCTTT. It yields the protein CASSPSTGAGTEAFF.

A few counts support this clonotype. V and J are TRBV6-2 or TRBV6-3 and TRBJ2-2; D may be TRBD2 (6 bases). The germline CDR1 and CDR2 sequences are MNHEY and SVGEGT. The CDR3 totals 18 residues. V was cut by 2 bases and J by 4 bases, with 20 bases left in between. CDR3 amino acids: CASSYTALAVLGTGELFF. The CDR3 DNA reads TGTGCCAGCAGTTACACGGCCTTAGCGGTCCTAGGCACCGGGGAGCTGTTTTTT.

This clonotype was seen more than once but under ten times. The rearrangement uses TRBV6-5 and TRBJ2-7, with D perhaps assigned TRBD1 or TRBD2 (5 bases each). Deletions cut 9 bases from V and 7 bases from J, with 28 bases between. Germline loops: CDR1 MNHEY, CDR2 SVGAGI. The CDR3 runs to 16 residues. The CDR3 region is CASIIGTYALNREQYF. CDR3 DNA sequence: TGTGCCAGTATTATCGGGACGTATGCCCTCAATCGAGAGCAGTACTTC.

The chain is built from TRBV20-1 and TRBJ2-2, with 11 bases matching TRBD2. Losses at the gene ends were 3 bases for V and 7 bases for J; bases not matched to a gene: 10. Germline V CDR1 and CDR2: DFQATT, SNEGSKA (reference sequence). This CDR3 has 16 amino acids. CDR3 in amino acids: CSASRASGRIIGELFF. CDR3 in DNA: TGCAGTGCTAGTAGGGCTAGCGGGAGGATTATCGGGGAGCTGTTTTTT.

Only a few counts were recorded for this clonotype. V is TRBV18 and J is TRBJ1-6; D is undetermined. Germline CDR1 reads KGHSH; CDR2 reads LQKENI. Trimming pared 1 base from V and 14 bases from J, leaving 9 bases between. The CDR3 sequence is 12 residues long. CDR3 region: CASSPLTGTLHF. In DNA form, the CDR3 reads TGTGCCAGCTCACCACTGACGGGCACCCTCCACTTT.

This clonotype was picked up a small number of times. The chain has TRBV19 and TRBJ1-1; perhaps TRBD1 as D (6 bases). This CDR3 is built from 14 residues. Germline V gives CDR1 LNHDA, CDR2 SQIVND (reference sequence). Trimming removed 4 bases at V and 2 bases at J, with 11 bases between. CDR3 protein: CASSKQGLNTEAFF. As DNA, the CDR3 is TGTGCCAGTAGTAAACAGGGCCTAAACACTGAAGCTTTCTTT.

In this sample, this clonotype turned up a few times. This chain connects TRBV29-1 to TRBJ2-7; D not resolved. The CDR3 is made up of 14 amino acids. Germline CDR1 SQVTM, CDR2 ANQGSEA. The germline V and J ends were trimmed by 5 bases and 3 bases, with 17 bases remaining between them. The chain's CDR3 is CSVIPHVRSYEQYF. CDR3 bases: TGCAGCGTTATACCCCACGTTCGTAGCTACGAGCAGTACTTC.